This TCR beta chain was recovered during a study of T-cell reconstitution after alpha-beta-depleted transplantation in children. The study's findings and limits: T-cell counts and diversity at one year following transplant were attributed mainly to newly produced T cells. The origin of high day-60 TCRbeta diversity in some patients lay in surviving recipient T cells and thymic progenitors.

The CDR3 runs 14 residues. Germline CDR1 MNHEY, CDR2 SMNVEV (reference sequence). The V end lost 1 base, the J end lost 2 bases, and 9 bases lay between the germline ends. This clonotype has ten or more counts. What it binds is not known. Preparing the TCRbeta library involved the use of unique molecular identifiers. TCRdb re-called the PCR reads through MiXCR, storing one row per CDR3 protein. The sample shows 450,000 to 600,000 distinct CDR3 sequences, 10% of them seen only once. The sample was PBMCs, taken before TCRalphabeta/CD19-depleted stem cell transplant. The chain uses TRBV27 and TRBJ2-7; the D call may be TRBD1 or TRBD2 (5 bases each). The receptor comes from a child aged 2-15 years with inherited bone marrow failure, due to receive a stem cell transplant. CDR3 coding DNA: TGTGCCAGCAGTTTATATTCGGGACCCTACGAGCAGTACTTC. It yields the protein CASSLYSGPYEQYF.